These 30 T cell receptor beta chains share one sample of origin, sequenced in a study of patients and donors after allogeneic stem cell transplantation. TCRdb passed the RT-PCR reads through MiXCR, listing each CDR3 protein once. The sample records a few hundred thousand distinct CDR3 sequences, roughly 14% being singletons. Sequences were obtained from blood, either unsorted or a sorted T cell fraction (not recorded which). The source of these receptors is a human donor who was either an allogeneic HSCT recipient or a stem cell or donor lymphocyte infusion donor (not recorded which). It is not recorded whose cells these are; they may come from a transplant donor.

The sample holds many counts of this clonotype. The chain uses TRBV24-1 and TRBJ2-1; D is possibly TRBD2 (5 bases). V shed 1 base and J shed 6 bases, with 12 bases lying between them. Germline V gene sequence: CDR1 KGHDR, CDR2 SFDVKD. The CDR3 is 15 amino acids. In DNA, the CDR3 is TGTGCCACCAGTGATTTTGGGAGACGGGGCAATGAGCAGTTCTTC. Its translation is CATSDFGRRGNEQFF.

This clonotype appeared a few times. The CDR3 DNA reads TGTGCCTGGAGTGTACCGGCAGGGGGCAGGGAGACCCAGTACTTC. Amino acids: CAWSVPAGGRETQYF. The genes are TRBV30 and TRBJ2-5; 8 positions agree with TRBD1. The CDR3 is made up of 15 amino acids. Germline CDR1 and CDR2: GTSNPN and SVGIG (reference sequence). Trimming at V came to 0 bases and at J to 5 bases, leaving 8 bases not matched to a gene.

Regarding this clonotype: The junction shows a germline mismatch at one end, possibly a read error. The chain carries TRBV20-1 and TRBJ2-3; TRBD2 matches 8 bases. CDR1 DFQATT and CDR2 SNEGSKA come from the germline V gene (reference sequence). This CDR3 has 15 residues. CDR3 coding DNA: TGCAATGCTAGCCCCACTAGCGGATACACAGATACGCAGTATTTT. This encodes CNASPTSGYTDTQYF.

This clonotype was observed at least ten times. The J gene is TRBJ1-4, the V gene TRBV5-1; no reliable D call. In germline, CDR1 is SGHRS, CDR2 YFSETQ. This CDR3 has 15 residues. The V gene lost 0 bases and the J gene lost 5 bases, with 11 bases spanning the gap. The CDR3, as DNA: TGCGCCAGCAGCTTGGAGACAAATACCAATGAAAAACTGTTTTTT. Translating it yields CASSLETNTNEKLFF. Full variable domain (remainder filled in from reference TRBV5-1 and TRBJ1-4): KAGVTQTPRYLIKTRGQQVTLSCSPISGHRSVSWYQQTPGQGLQFLFEYFSETQRNKGNFPGRFSGRQFSNSRSEMNVSTLELGDSALYLCASSLETNTNEKLFFGSGTQLSVL.

The sample holds a few counts of this clonotype. This chain joins TRBV20-1 and TRBJ2-7; 7 bases map to TRBD1. CDR1 and CDR2 (germline): DFQATT, SNEGSKA (reference sequence). The CDR3 consists of 14 residues. The V and J ends lost 3 bases and 2 bases, in that order; junction bases with no gene match: 7. CDR3 loop: CSARPRGGPYEQYF. In DNA form, the CDR3 reads TGCAGTGCTAGGCCTCGAGGGGGCCCCTACGAGCAGTACTTC.

This clonotype was picked up one time. The chain carries TRBV20-1 and TRBJ1-1, with TRBD1 identical over 10 bases. In germline, CDR1 is DFQATT, CDR2 SNEGSKA (reference sequence). The CDR3 is 15 amino acids. V shed 1 base and J 1 base; nucleotides not matched to a gene: 3. The CDR3 sequence is CSARAGTGANTEAFF. CDR3 in DNA: TGCAGTGCTAGAGCCGGGACAGGGGCGAACACTGAAGCTTTCTTT.

A few counts support this clonotype. The chain combines TRBV23-1 with TRBJ1-5; 7 nucleotides align to TRBD1. TRBV23-1 is placed among ORFs of uncertain function. The CDR3 has 19 residues. With V trimmed by 8 bases and J by 3 bases, 22 bases remained unmatched. The CDR3 sequence is CASGTYRGSRIWDNQPQHF. CDR3 nucleotide sequence: TGCGCCAGCGGGACGTACAGGGGCTCTAGGATATGGGACAATCAGCCCCAGCATTTT.

V and J are TRBV15 and TRBJ1-5; D not resolved. V was shortened by 4 bases and J by 4 bases, with 8 bases between the two germline ends. Germline loops: CDR1 LNHNV, CDR2 YYDKDF (reference sequence). This CDR3 spans 13 amino acids. In nucleotides, the CDR3 is TGTGCCACCAGCACAGAACCAAATCAGCCCCAGCATTTT. This encodes CATSTEPNQPQHF.

This clonotype was seen many times. At one end, the junction sequence differs from germline, possibly due to a read error. This chain connects TRBV7-8 to TRBJ2-7; 10 nucleotides align to TRBD2. Looked up from germline, CDR1 is SGHVS and CDR2 is FQNEAQ. This CDR3 has 14 residues. The CDR3 DNA is TGTGCCAGCACCTTACTAGCGGGACCCTACGAGCAGTACTTC. Translated, it gives CASTLLAGPYEQYF.

Ten or more counts support this clonotype. The chain is built from TRBV5-1 and TRBJ1-6; D is ambiguous. CDR1 is SGHRS and CDR2 is YFSETQ in the germline V gene. The CDR3 covers 13 residues. The ends were cut back, 5 bases at V and 7 bases at J, with 10 bases in the middle. CDR3 sequence reads: CASSYGENSPLHF. In DNA, the CDR3 is TGCGCCAGCAGTTATGGTGAGAATTCACCCCTCCACTTT.

This clonotype was seen more than once but under ten times. This sequence joins TRBV5-1 and TRBJ2-7; TRBD2 matches 9 bases. The ends lost 5 bases at V and 4 bases at J; junction bases unmatched: 4. Looked up from germline, CDR1 is SGHRS and CDR2 is YFSETQ. This CDR3 is 13 amino acids long. The CDR3 DNA sequence: TGCGCCAGCAGGAGCGGGAGGAGGTACGAGCAGTACTTC. This encodes CASRSGRRYEQYF. Full variable domain (rest looked up from reference TRBV5-1 and TRBJ2-7): KAGVTQTPRYLIKTRGQQVTLSCSPISGHRSVSWYQQTPGQGLQFLFEYFSETQRNKGNFPGRFSGRQFSNSRSEMNVSTLELGDSALYLCASRSGRRYEQYFGPGTRLTVT.

This clonotype has more than one count but fewer than ten. This chain joins TRBV20-1 and TRBJ1-4, with a weak D call TRBD1 (6 bases). Germline values: CDR1 DFQATT, CDR2 SNEGSKA (reference sequence). The CDR3 totals 17 residues. V was shortened by 0 bases and J by 0 bases, with 14 bases between the two germline ends. The CDR3 protein is CSARDTLAGATNEKLFF. The CDR3, as DNA: TGCAGTGCTAGAGATACGTTGGCAGGGGCAACTAATGAAAAACTGTTTTTT.

This clonotype has just a few counts. V is TRBV5-1 and J is TRBJ2-5; no clear D. CDR1 is SGHRS and CDR2 is YFSETQ in the germline V gene. Trimming cost V 0 bases and J 0 bases, with 9 bases left between them. The CDR3 totals 15 residues. The CDR3 DNA follows: TGCGCCAGCAGCTTGGTGGTGGGGTACCAAGAGACCCAGTACTTC. Translating it yields CASSLVVGYQETQYF.

There are a few counts of this clonotype. This rearrangement joins TRBV2 to TRBJ1-5; D not certain. Trimming took 4 bases from V and 3 from J, leaving 13 bases between them. Germline CDR1 is SNHLY and CDR2 is FYNNEI. The CDR3 extends over 15 amino acids. CDR3 amino acids: CASSVYFPLNQPQHF. Written as DNA, the CDR3 is TGTGCCAGCAGTGTTTACTTCCCCCTCAATCAGCCCCAGCATTTT.

The DNA for the CDR3 is TGTGCCATCAGTGACGGGGGGCAGGCTATAAGTGGCTACACCTTC. Translated, it gives CAISDGGQAISGYTF. V and J are TRBV10-3 and TRBJ1-2, with D perhaps TRBD1 (6 bases). The CDR3 length is 15 residues. Germline V gene data show CDR1 as ENHRY and CDR2 as SYGVKD. V was trimmed by 3 bases and J by 7 bases, leaving 18 bases between them.

This clonotype appeared a few times. As DNA, the CDR3 is TGTGCCAGCAGTTACACGATACCAGGGGTGTTAGGAGAGACCCAGTACTTC. As protein: CASSYTIPGVLGETQYF. This chain uses TRBV6-5 with TRBJ2-5; TRBD1 might be the D (6 bases). Germline V gives CDR1 MNHEY, CDR2 SVGAGI. Trimming pared 2 bases from V and 4 bases from J, leaving 20 bases between. The CDR3 totals 17 residues.

The chain carries TRBV29-1 and TRBJ1-6; D not certain. V was clipped by 4 bases and J by 8 bases, with 12 bases between them. The length of the CDR3 is 13 residues. Germline lookup yields CDR1 SQVTM and CDR2 ANQGSEA. CDR3 in amino acids: CSVAQSRDSPLHF. CDR3 nucleotides: TGCAGCGTTGCACAGTCGAGGGATTCACCCCTCCACTTT.

In its sample, this clonotype was seen a few times. The chain uses TRBV12-3 or TRBV12-4 and TRBJ2-5, with 8 bases aligning to TRBD2. This CDR3 comprises 13 residues. V gave up 7 bases and J gave up 5 bases; unmatched junction bases: 6. The CDR3 reads CASNYGRGETQYF. Written as DNA, the CDR3 is TGTGCCAGCAACTACGGGAGGGGGGAGACCCAGTACTTC.

The chain couples TRBV6-1 to TRBJ1-5; 9 bases align to TRBD1. Trimming took 6 bases from V and 0 from J; bases not matched to a gene: 6. The CDR3 consists of 16 residues. The germline V gene encodes CDR1 MNHNS and CDR2 SASEGT. CDR3 DNA sequence: TGTGCCAGCAGCCGGGACAGGGTGGGTAGCAATCAGCCCCAGCATTTT. Residues: CASSRDRVGSNQPQHF.

This clonotype was seen many times. The chain uses TRBV6-1 and TRBJ2-7; 10 bases fit TRBD2. Germline V gene sequence: CDR1 MNHNS, CDR2 SASEGT. Trimming took 6 bases from V and 5 from J; bases not matched to a gene: 13. The CDR3 spans 16 residues. The CDR3 coding sequence is TGTGCCAGCAGCCAAAGAAAGCGGGGGGGGATCCACGAGCAGTACTTC. It is translated as CASSQRKRGGIHEQYF.

This clonotype was recorded many times. V is TRBV20-1 and J is TRBJ2-1, with D tentatively TRBD2 (5 bases). This CDR3 comprises 14 residues. V dropped 2 bases and J dropped 0 bases, with 8 bases sitting between them. Germline V gives CDR1 DFQATT, CDR2 SNEGSKA (reference sequence). The CDR3 protein is CSARSGNSYNEQFF. CDR3 bases: TGCAGTGCTAGATCCGGGAACTCCTACAATGAGCAGTTCTTC.

V and J are TRBV4-2 and TRBJ2-1; the D call may be TRBD1 or TRBD2 (5 bases each). The CDR3 sequence is 19 residues long. V lost 1 base, J lost 5 bases, and 24 bases lay in between. CDR1 and CDR2 from the germline V gene are LGHNA and YNFKEQ. For the CDR3, the DNA is TGTGCCAGCAGCCAAGGTTCGGGGCGGCTCGGGGTCGGCGACAATGAGCAGTTCTTC. It yields the protein CASSQGSGRLGVGDNEQFF.

The rearrangement links TRBV18 to TRBJ2-3; TRBD2 might be the D (6 bases). The V gene lost 0 bases and the J gene lost 4 bases, with 14 bases spanning the gap. CDR1 KGHSH and CDR2 LQKENI come from the germline V gene. The CDR3 sequence is 16 residues long. DNA for the CDR3: TGTGCCAGCTCACCACCTTCTATAGGGGAGGCAGATACGCAGTATTTT. It is translated as CASSPPSIGEADTQYF.

This chain joins TRBV3-1 and TRBJ2-7; 7 nucleotides align to TRBD1. V trimming: 0 bases; J trimming: 4 bases; junction bases outside the gene matches: 9. In germline, CDR1 is LGHDT, CDR2 YNNKEL (reference sequence). The CDR3 is 16 amino acids. CDR3 sequence reads: CASSQDGTVYFYEQYF. CDR3 DNA: TGTGCCAGCAGCCAAGATGGGACAGTGTATTTTTACGAGCAGTACTTC.

This clonotype was counted ten times or more. The J gene is TRBJ1-4, the V gene TRBV4-1; tentatively, D is TRBD1 (5 bases). Germline CDR1 and CDR2: MGHRA and YSYEKL. V dropped 3 bases and J dropped 8 bases, with 13 bases sitting between them. CDR3 length: 14 amino acids. CDR3 in amino acids: CASSQGGAGEKLFF. The CDR3 DNA reads TGCGCCAGCAGCCAGGGGGGAGCTGGGGAAAAACTGTTTTTT.

This rearrangement joins TRBV29-1 to TRBJ2-7; D gene uncertain. Looked up from germline, CDR1 is SQVTM and CDR2 is ANQGSEA. The CDR3 contains 12 residues. V lost 7 bases to trimming and J lost 0 bases, with 10 bases between them. The CDR3 is CSALKGSYEQYF. The CDR3 DNA sequence: TGCAGCGCCTTGAAGGGCTCCTACGAGCAGTACTTC.

CDR3 sequence (DNA): TGTGCCAGCAGCCGGGACGGACAGAGCTCCGGCTACACCTTC. Translating gives CASSRDGQSSGYTF. The chain couples TRBV7-3 to TRBJ1-2, with D possibly being TRBD1 (6 bases). Germline values: CDR1 SGHTA, CDR2 FQGTGA. The CDR3 has 14 residues. The V end was cut by 5 bases, the J end by 8 bases, with 18 bases between.

This clonotype was seen at least ten times. V gene TRBV20-1 combines with J gene TRBJ2-5; D unclear. Per the germline V gene, CDR1 is DFQATT and CDR2 is SNEGSKA (reference sequence). V was trimmed by 0 bases and J by 5 bases, leaving 13 bases between them. The CDR3 is made up of 14 amino acids. The CDR3 nucleotides read TGCAGTGCTAGAGAGTCTGGCCCGACGGAGACCCAGTACTTC. This sequence encodes CSARESGPTETQYF.

In this sample, this clonotype turned up many times. This chain connects TRBV14 to TRBJ2-1; TRBD1 agrees at 8 bases. Per germline, CDR1 SGHDN and CDR2 FVKESK. The CDR3 runs 16 residues. The trim removed 3 bases at V and 6 bases at J, leaving 10 bases unmatched. Written as DNA, the CDR3 is TGTGCCAGCAGCCATTCCGACAGGGGTCCCCTCAATGAGCAGTTCTTC. It yields the protein CASSHSDRGPLNEQFF.

This clonotype was observed at least ten times. The genes are TRBV20-1 and TRBJ2-1; 7 bases map to TRBD2. The CDR3 has 17 residues. The ends lost 4 bases at V and 0 bases at J; junction bases unmatched: 12. Germline V gene sequence: CDR1 DFQATT, CDR2 SNEGSKA (reference sequence). CDR3 DNA sequence: TGCAGTGCTACCTCCCCTAGAGCGGGGAGCTCCTACAATGAGCAGTTCTTC. Translation: CSATSPRAGSSYNEQFF.